These 16 T cell receptor beta chains were all obtained from the same sample, sequenced in a study of cytomegalovirus exposure and HLA in healthy donors (dated by TCRdb to about 2017). The library was built by means of the immunoSEQ multiplex PCR assay. A mixture of 60 forward primers for TCR Vbeta segments and 13 reverse primers for TCR Jbeta segments was used in the multiplex PCR. Imported from immuneACCESS, the table was reduced by TCRdb to in-frame sequences with V and J called. These copies leave out some clones; in studies compared against another copy, an unresolved V gene accounts for under half, and the cause of the remainder is not known. The sample table holds tens of thousands of clones, of which 83% were seen once. 1.6% of the sample comes from the top ten. Sequences were obtained from PBMCs. The receptors were sampled from a human donor in good health.

The genes are TRBV10-2 and TRBJ2-1, with a weak D call TRBD2 (5 bases). V gave up 6 bases and J gave up 5 bases, with 14 bases separating them. The CDR3 has 14 residues. Germline V gene lookup returns CDR1 WSHSY and CDR2 SAAADI. The CDR3 reads CASSDRELNNEQFF. CDR3 coding DNA: TGCGCCAGCAGCGACCGGGAACTAAACAATGAGCAGTTCTTC.

This chain links TRBV15 with TRBJ2-7, with TRBD2 as a possible D gene (6 bases). With 0 bases removed from V and 3 bases from J, the gap between germline ends came to 15 bases. From germline, CDR1 is LNHNV and CDR2 YYDKDF (reference sequence). The CDR3 is 16 residues long. CDR3 coding DNA: TGTGCCACCAGCAGAGAGGGGGGTGGCCAGGGCTACGAGCAGTACTTC. It specifies CATSREGGGQGYEQYF. Complete variable domain (other parts from reference TRBV15 and TRBJ2-7): DAMVIQNPRYQVTQFGKPVTLSCSQTLNHNVMYWYQQKSSQAPKLLFHYYDKDFNNEADTPDNFQSRRPNTSFCFLDIRSPGLGDTAMYLCATSREGGGQGYEQYFGPGTRLTVT.

As to this clone: The identical CDR3 is also encoded by other nucleotide sequences in the sample. The J gene is TRBJ2-7, the V gene TRBV28; 13 nucleotides align to TRBD2. The J segment lost 6 bases and the V segment lost 2 bases, leaving 31 bases of the junction unmatched. The germline gives CDR1 MDHEN, CDR2 SYDVKM. The CDR3 is 24 amino acids. The CDR3 is CASSLPSPGGGLTSGRLRSFEQYF. CDR3 coding DNA: TGTGCCAGCAGTTTACCCTCTCCAGGGGGGGGTCTGACTAGCGGGAGGTTGAGGAGTTTCGAGCAGTACTTC.

The rearrangement uses TRBV29-1 and TRBJ1-2, with a possible D match to TRBD1 (6 bases). There are 15 residues in the CDR3. Germline CDR1 is SQVTM and CDR2 is ANQGSEA. V shed 3 bases and J shed 0 bases, with 14 bases lying between them. The chain's CDR3 is CSVEGTKPPNYGYTF. DNA for the CDR3: TGCAGCGTTGAGGGGACAAAACCCCCTAACTATGGCTACACCTTC. The full variable domain, in which reference TRBV29-1 and TRBJ1-2 provide the parts outside the CDR3, is SAVISQKPSRDICQRGTSLTIQCQVDSQVTMMFWYRQQPGQSLTLIATANQGSEATYESGFVIDKFPISRPNLTFSTLTVSNMSPEDSSIYLCSVEGTKPPNYGYTFGSGTRLTVV.

This clone was seen more than once but under ten times. The rearrangement joins TRBV28 to TRBJ2-1; D gene uncertain. Trimming removed 3 bases from V and 3 bases from J, with 9 bases in between. Germline values: CDR1 MDHEN, CDR2 SYDVKM. This CDR3 region has 14 residues. This chain's CDR3 is CASSFVANYNEQFF. The CDR3 nucleotides read TGTGCCAGCAGTTTCGTTGCGAACTACAATGAGCAGTTCTTC.

V is TRBV19 and J is TRBJ1-5, with a possible D match to TRBD1 (5 bases). CDR3 length equals 13 residues. V lost 5 bases and J 8 bases, leaving 13 bases between the germline ends. The germline V gene encodes CDR1 LNHDA and CDR2 SQIVND (reference sequence). Here the CDR3 reads CASSPTVPEPQHF. DNA for the CDR3: TGTGCCAGTAGTCCGACAGTTCCAGAGCCCCAGCATTTT.

J is TRBJ2-2 and V is TRBV4-2, with D hard to call. The CDR3 is 13 residues long. The V gene lost 5 bases and the J gene lost 9 bases, with 13 bases spanning the gap. CDR1 and CDR2 (germline): LGHNA, YNFKEQ. CDR3: CASSKNGNWELFF. DNA of the CDR3: TGTGCCAGCAGCAAGAACGGTAATTGGGAGCTGTTTTTT.

The rearrangement links TRBV5-8 to TRBJ1-2; TRBD1 is a possible D gene (6 bases). This CDR3 is built from 14 residues. The ends were cut back, 3 bases at V and 2 bases at J, with 11 bases in the middle. Germline assignment: CDR1 SGHTS and CDR2 YDEGEE. Here the CDR3 DNA reads TGTGCCAGCAGCTCCAGGGGACTAAACTATGGCTACACCTTC. This translates into CASSSRGLNYGYTF.

The rearrangement links TRBV14 to TRBJ2-5; tentative D call: TRBD1 (6 bases). The CDR3 sequence is 16 residues long. CDR1 and CDR2 from the germline V gene are SGHDN and FVKESK. The V gene lost 0 bases and the J gene lost 4 bases, with 15 bases spanning the gap. The CDR3 DNA reads as TGTGCCAGCAGCCAAGAAAGAGGGGGTGAGGGAGAGACCCAGTACTTC. It yields the protein CASSQERGGEGETQYF. The full variable domain, in which reference TRBV14 and TRBJ2-5 provide the parts outside the CDR3, is EAGVTQFPSHSVIEKGQTVTLRCDPISGHDNLYWYRRVMGKEIKFLLHFVKESKQDESGMPNNRFLAERTGGTYSTLKVQPAELEDSGVYFCASSQERGGEGETQYFGPGTRLLVL.

V and J are TRBV10-1 and TRBJ2-1, with 7 bases that match TRBD1. Germline values: CDR1 WNHNN, CDR2 SYGVQD (reference sequence). The CDR3 length is 16 residues. Trimming at V came to 4 bases and at J to 2 bases, leaving 8 bases not matched to a gene. The CDR3 here is CASSGTLQGTYNEQFF. CDR3 nucleotides: TGCGCCAGCAGTGGAACCTTACAGGGGACCTACAATGAGCAGTTCTTC.

The J gene is TRBJ2-1, the V gene TRBV2, with 11 bases that match TRBD2. Germline V gene data show CDR1 as SNHLY and CDR2 as FYNNEI. V shed 5 bases and J 6 bases; nucleotides not matched to a gene: 15. The CDR3 runs 18 residues. Written as DNA, the CDR3 is TGTGCCAGCAGTCCCTTTTCTAGCGGGGGGCCCTCCCCCAATGAGCAGTTCTTC. Amino acids: CASSPFSSGGPSPNEQFF.

This clone has more than one count but fewer than ten. The chain joins TRBV15 to TRBJ2-1; a weak D match, TRBD1 (6 bases). Germline V gives CDR1 LNHNV, CDR2 YYDKDF (reference sequence). Deletions cut 4 bases from V and 9 bases from J, with 16 bases between. This CDR3 is built from 14 residues. CDR3 in amino acids: CATSIIVDSGEQFF. The CDR3 DNA reads TGTGCCACCAGCATTATAGTGGACAGCGGTGAGCAGTTCTTC.

The CDR3 coding sequence is TGTGCCAGCAGCTTAAGGACTAGCGGGAGTAGGGATGAGCAGTTCTTC. It encodes CASSLRTSGSRDEQFF. The chain has TRBV7-8 and TRBJ2-1, with 13 bases identical to TRBD2. Germline V gene lookup returns CDR1 SGHVS and CDR2 FQNEAQ. This CDR3 spans 16 amino acids. V lost 2 bases and J lost 8; bases outside the gene matches: 6.

This sequence joins TRBV11-2 and TRBJ1-1; 11 positions match TRBD1. This CDR3 is built from 14 residues. J was trimmed by 6 bases and V by 5 bases; bases with no gene match: 5. The V gene's germline CDR1 is SGHAT and CDR2 FQNNGV. The CDR3 reads CASSLGTGGSEAFF. DNA for the CDR3: TGTGCCAGCAGCCTTGGGACAGGGGGTTCTGAAGCTTTCTTT.

This chain joins TRBV5-1 and TRBJ2-4; D ambiguous. Trimming removed 1 base from V and 0 bases from J, with 8 bases in between. CDR1 is SGHRS, CDR2 YFSETQ, per germline. This CDR3 spans 15 amino acids. The CDR3 DNA sequence: TGCGCCAGCAGCTTGACTACTCTAGCCAAAAACATTCAGTACTTC. Translation gives CASSLTTLAKNIQYF.

This chain links TRBV18 with TRBJ1-1; 11 nucleotides align to TRBD1. The CDR3 runs 15 residues. J gave up 5 bases and V 3 bases, and 5 bases lay outside the gene matches. CDR1 KGHSH and CDR2 LQKENI come from the germline V gene. CDR3 coding DNA: TGTGCCAGCTCACCGGGGACAGGGGGAGGGACTGAAGCTTTCTTT. It encodes CASSPGTGGGTEAFF.